The entry below gives a single TCR beta chain sequence along with its context. Its antigen is currently unknown. This sample was taken from a study of siplizumab effects on memory and regulatory T cells. After removal of 5 bases from V and 4 bases from J, the junction contained 11 bases not matched to a gene. This CDR3 has 16 residues. Looked up from germline, CDR1 is KGHSH and CDR2 is LQKENI. Some clones are missing from TCRdb's copy, which holds only in-frame ones; the method was immunoSEQ multiplex PCR. The data show 90,000 to 130,000 clones, roughly 92% seen once. Overall study findings and caveats: It seemed that naive T cells were more diverse than memory cells and were major contributors to the alloresponse. Few alloreactive clones mapped to unstimulated subsets.

The gene calls are TRBV18 and TRBJ1-2, with 9 bases that match TRBD1. The sequenced sample consisted of CD4+ T cells sorted from blood. The source is a human donor in good health. DNA for the CDR3: TGTGCCAGCTCAACGGGACAGGGCATTTCTTCCTATGGCTACACCTTC. It codes for CASSTGQGISSYGYTF.